This T cell receptor beta chain was profiled in a study of early T cells in non-severe SARS-CoV-2 infection. Study context: Investigators sequenced bulk RNA drawn from unsorted whole blood, and chains remained unpaired. Findings and caveats of the study: Missing private and CD4 specificities, VDJdb matching favored anti-spike CD8 responses.

The CDR3 runs 13 residues. CDR1 and CDR2 from the germline V gene are SSHAT and FNYEAQ (reference sequence). Individual cDNA molecules received unique molecular identifiers during library preparation. From the 5' RACE reads, TCRdb called clonotypes with MiXCR, one entry per CDR3 protein. The sample yields roughly 70,000 distinct CDR3 sequences, roughly an eighth seen once. This clonotype was seen many times. Its antigen remains unknown. A junction boundary mismatches the germline segment, possibly from a read error. The sequenced sample was whole blood. The J gene is TRBJ2-7, the V gene TRBV7-7, with 8 bases identical to TRBD2. This sequence was found in an adult who was a healthcare worker with PCR-confirmed SARS-CoV-2 infection or an uninfected control (not recorded which). In nucleotides, the CDR3 is TGTGCTAGCAGCTCGAGCGGGAGCTACGAGCAGTACTTC. Amino acids: CASSSSGSYEQYF.